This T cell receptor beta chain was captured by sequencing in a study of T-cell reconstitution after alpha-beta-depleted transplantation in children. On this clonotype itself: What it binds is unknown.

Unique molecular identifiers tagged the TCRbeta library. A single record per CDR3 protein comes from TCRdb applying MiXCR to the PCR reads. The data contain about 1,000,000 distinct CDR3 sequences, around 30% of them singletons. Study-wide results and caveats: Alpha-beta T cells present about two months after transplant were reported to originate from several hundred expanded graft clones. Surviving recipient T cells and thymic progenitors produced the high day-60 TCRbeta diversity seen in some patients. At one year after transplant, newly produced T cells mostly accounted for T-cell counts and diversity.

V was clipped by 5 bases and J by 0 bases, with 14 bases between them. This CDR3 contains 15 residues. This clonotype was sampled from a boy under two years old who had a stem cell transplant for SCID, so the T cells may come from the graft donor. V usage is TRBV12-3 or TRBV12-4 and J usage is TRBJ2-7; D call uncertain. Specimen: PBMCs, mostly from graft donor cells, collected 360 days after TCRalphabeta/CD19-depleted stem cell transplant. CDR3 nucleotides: TGTGCCAGCAGTGTAGATCCGCCCGTCTCCTACGAGCAGTACTTC. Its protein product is CASSVDPPVSYEQYF.